The 23 T cell receptor beta chains below were found in one sample sequenced in a study of blood T cell repertoires in COVID-19. Using immunoSEQ multiplex PCR, the repertoire was profiled, and TCRdb retains in-frame clones only, with some absent. Among 71,000 or so clones, roughly 82% were seen once, and the ten largest hold approximately 12%. Specimen: peripheral blood. Receptor source: a man aged 50 to 60 with acute or convalescent COVID-19.

The chain uses TRBV4-1 and TRBJ2-3, with a tentative D call TRBD1 (5 bases). This CDR3 is 18 amino acids long. Trimming pared 0 bases from V and 2 bases from J, leaving 18 bases between. Per germline, CDR1 MGHRA and CDR2 YSYEKL. CDR3 sequence: CASSQDRGGPIFTDTQYF. CDR3 DNA sequence: TGCGCCAGCAGCCAAGATAGGGGTGGACCAATATTCACAGATACGCAGTATTTT.

The chain uses TRBV18 and TRBJ2-7; perhaps TRBD1 as D (5 bases). The CDR3 runs to 13 residues. Trimming removed 3 bases from V and 5 bases from J, with 11 bases in between. Germline CDR1 and CDR2: KGHSH and LQKENI. CDR3 nucleotides: TGTGCCAGCTCACCTTCAGGGTTTCACGAGCAGTACTTC. Amino acid sequence: CASSPSGFHEQYF.

This rearrangement joins TRBV10-1 to TRBJ2-1; maybe TRBD2 (5 bases). Germline V gene sequence: CDR1 WNHNN, CDR2 SYGVQD (reference sequence). There are 17 residues in the CDR3. Trimming pared 6 bases from V and 5 bases from J, leaving 23 bases between. CDR3 sequence: CASRKMRATHGHNEQFF. For the CDR3, the DNA is TGCGCCAGCAGAAAGATGAGGGCGACACATGGCCACAATGAGCAGTTCTTC.

This chain connects TRBV19 to TRBJ2-1; 7 bases are shared with TRBD2. The CDR3 extends over 16 amino acids. V lost 6 bases, J lost 1 base, and 9 bases stayed unmatched. Germline V CDR1 and CDR2: LNHDA, SQIVND (reference sequence). CDR3 in DNA: TGTGCCAGTAGCGTAGCCGGGACTAATTCCTACAATGAGCAGTTCTTC. Its protein product is CASSVAGTNSYNEQFF.

The J gene is TRBJ1-1, the V gene TRBV3-1 (or the pseudogene TRBV3-2); D is possibly TRBD1 (6 bases). V was pared by 1 base and J by 4 bases, with 10 bases between. The CDR3 has 14 residues. Germline CDR1 LGHDT, CDR2 YNNKEL (reference sequence). In nucleotides, the CDR3 is TGTGCCAGCAGCCAAGTACAGGGTGTCACTGAAGCTTTCTTT. Its protein is CASSQVQGVTEAFF.

This clone was observed a handful of times. This sequence joins TRBV4-1 and TRBJ2-1; the match to TRBD2 covers 14 bases. Per germline, CDR1 MGHRA and CDR2 YSYEKL. The CDR3 length is 15 residues. V lost 5 bases and J lost 8; bases outside the gene matches: 5. The CDR3 DNA reads as TGCGCCAGCAGCTCCGGGACTAGCGGGAGCTATGAGCAGTTCTTC. This encodes CASSSGTSGSYEQFF.

V and J are TRBV19 and TRBJ1-6, with 7 positions matching TRBD1. Germline V gene data show CDR1 as LNHDA and CDR2 as SQIVND (reference sequence). Trimming took 4 bases from V and 4 from J; bases not matched to a gene: 7. The CDR3 loop spans 16 amino acids. CDR3 amino acids: CASSTPRQGYNSPLHF. CDR3 in DNA: TGTGCCAGTAGTACACCCAGACAGGGTTATAATTCACCCCTCCACTTT.

This chain joins TRBV5-4 and TRBJ2-2; the D is unclear. V lost 0 bases and J lost 1, with 7 bases in between. The CDR3 spans 15 residues. CDR1 is SGHNT and CDR2 is YYREEE in the germline V gene (reference sequence). CDR3 protein: CASSLDAVNTGELFF. DNA of the CDR3: TGTGCCAGCAGCTTGGACGCAGTGAACACCGGGGAGCTGTTTTTT.

The chain joins TRBV27 to TRBJ1-6; 10 nucleotides agree with TRBD1. The J segment lost 10 bases and the V segment lost 3 bases, leaving 6 bases of the junction unmatched. Germline CDR1 MNHEY, CDR2 SMNVEV (reference sequence). This CDR3 is 15 amino acids long. CDR3 coding DNA: TGTGCCAGCAGTTTCCAGACAGGGGGCGGGTCACCCCTCCACTTT. This gives the protein CASSFQTGGGSPLHF.

The CDR3 protein is CASSPDRNYGYTF. Here the CDR3 DNA reads TGTGCCAGCAGCCCGGACAGAAACTATGGCTACACCTTC. This rearrangement joins TRBV6-5 to TRBJ1-2; TRBD1 might be the D (6 bases). This CDR3 is 13 amino acids long. CDR1 is MNHEY, CDR2 SVGAGI, per germline. Trimming removed 6 bases from V and 2 bases from J, with 10 bases in between.

This clone was seen a handful of times. The rearrangement links TRBV5-6 to TRBJ1-6; no firm D call. Germline V lookup: CDR1 SGHDT, CDR2 YYEEEE. V was cut by 6 bases and J by 9 bases, with 13 bases left in between. The CDR3 has 13 amino acids. The CDR3 DNA follows: TGTGCCAGCACCCTAAACGGGATTTCACCCCTCCACTTT. This codes for CASTLNGISPLHF.

The rearrangement links TRBV7-2 to TRBJ1-1; D is unresolved. Germline V gives CDR1 SGHTA, CDR2 FQGNSA. The CDR3 sequence is 13 residues long. The ends were cut back, 5 bases at V and 2 bases at J, with 9 bases in the middle. CDR3 amino acids: CASSPGINTEAFF. CDR3 coding DNA: TGTGCCAGCAGCCCAGGCATAAACACTGAAGCTTTCTTT.

The rearrangement joins TRBV6-5 to TRBJ1-5, with TRBD1 matching 9 bases. CDR1 MNHEY and CDR2 SVGAGI come from the germline V gene. The length of the CDR3 is 14 residues. Germline trimming cut 6 bases from V and 4 bases from J; bases unmatched to any gene: 4. This CDR3 reads CASSVGTGNQPQHF. In nucleotides, the CDR3 is TGTGCCAGCAGCGTTGGGACAGGGAATCAGCCCCAGCATTTT.

This clone was detected only once. The chain recombines TRBV28 with TRBJ1-2; 9 nucleotides line up with TRBD1. In germline, CDR1 is MDHEN, CDR2 SYDVKM. V lost 5 bases, J lost 7 bases, and 5 bases stayed unmatched. The CDR3 sequence is 13 residues long. The CDR3 loop is CASSVQGASGYTF. CDR3 sequence (DNA): TGTGCCAGCAGTGTACAGGGGGCCAGTGGCTACACCTTC.

The chain employs TRBV7-2 and TRBJ1-2; D gene ambiguous. CDR3 size: 13 residues. Looked up from germline, CDR1 is SGHTA and CDR2 is FQGNSA. With 6 bases removed from V and 4 bases from J, the gap between germline ends came to 12 bases. In DNA, the CDR3 is TGTGCCAGCAGACCCCAGGCAGGCTATGGCTACACCTTC. This codes for CASRPQAGYGYTF.

The rearrangement links TRBV18 to TRBJ1-4; D is ambiguous. The CDR3 has 16 residues. In germline, CDR1 is KGHSH, CDR2 LQKENI. Trimming cost V 4 bases and J 5 bases, with 17 bases left between them. For the CDR3, the DNA is TGTGCCAGCTCACGGGAGGTCACAGAGAGAAATGAAAAACTGTTTTTT. Protein: CASSREVTERNEKLFF.

The chain couples TRBV30 to TRBJ2-7; 7 bases line up with TRBD1. This CDR3 has 14 amino acids. The ends lost 1 base at V and 4 bases at J; junction bases unmatched: 7. Germline V CDR1 and CDR2: GTSNPN, SVGIG (reference sequence). The DNA of the CDR3 is TGTGCCTGGAGTGAGACAGGGTTTCGGTACGAGCAGTACTTC. Amino acids: CAWSETGFRYEQYF.

The CDR3 spells CASSTGTRQGNTF. In DNA form, the CDR3 reads TGTGCCAGCAGCACCGGGACACGCCAAGGGAACACCTTC. The chain employs TRBV5-6 and TRBJ1-2; TRBD1 might be the D (6 bases). V dropped 4 bases and J dropped 12 bases, with 19 bases sitting between them. The CDR3 runs 13 residues. Germline CDR1 SGHDT, CDR2 YYEEEE. Variable domain in full (rest from reference TRBV5-6 and TRBJ1-2): DAGVTQSPTHLIKTRGQQVTLRCSPKSGHDTVSWYQQALGQGPQFIFQYYEEEERQRGNFPDRFSGHQFPNYSSELNVNALLLGDSALYLCASSTGTRQGNTFGSGTRLTVV.

In DNA form, the CDR3 reads TGTGCCAGCAGCCAAGCGGCGGGTAGAAGTGCCAACGTCCTGACTTTC. Translation gives CASSQAAGRSANVLTF. The rearrangement uses TRBV3-1 (or the pseudogene TRBV3-2) and TRBJ2-6; D might be TRBD2 (5 bases). The V and J ends lost 1 base and 7 bases respectively, with 14 bases between them. This CDR3 comprises 16 residues. Looked up from germline, CDR1 is LGHDT and CDR2 is YNNKEL (reference sequence).

The chain has TRBV15 and TRBJ1-4, with D possibly TRBD1 on 5 matching bases. Germline V gives CDR1 LNHNV, CDR2 YYDKDF (reference sequence). There are 14 residues in the CDR3. The V end lost 3 bases, the J end lost 8 bases, and 13 bases lay between the germline ends. This CDR3 is CATSRQTAGEKLFF. CDR3 in DNA: TGTGCCACCAGCAGGCAGACAGCTGGGGAAAAACTGTTTTTT.

This chain uses TRBV5-6 with TRBJ1-6; perhaps TRBD1 as D (5 bases). Germline values: CDR1 SGHDT, CDR2 YYEEEE. Trimming cost V 4 bases and J 7 bases, with 15 bases left between them. This CDR3 has 15 residues. CDR3 bases: TGTGCCAGCAGCCCGGGACTGGGTGGCAATTCACCCCTCCACTTT. It translates to CASSPGLGGNSPLHF.

The chain is built from TRBV14 and TRBJ1-3, with 9 bases lining up with TRBD1. CDR1 SGHDN and CDR2 FVKESK come from the germline V gene. V was clipped by 4 bases and J by 4 bases; unmatched bases: 8. The CDR3 spans 16 residues. CDR3 sequence reads: CASSPPGQGRGNTIYF. The CDR3 DNA follows: TGTGCCAGCAGCCCCCCGGGACAGGGAAGGGGAAACACCATATATTTT.

The rearrangement links TRBV3-1 (or the pseudogene TRBV3-2) to TRBJ2-2, with 12 bases identical to TRBD1. The junction had 3 bases not matched to a gene; V was cut back by 3 bases and J by 4 bases. The germline CDR1 and CDR2 sequences are LGHDT and YNNKEL (reference sequence). This CDR3 spans 16 amino acids. The CDR3 loop is CASSQGTGGRTGELFF. CDR3 nucleotides: TGTGCCAGCAGCCAGGGGACAGGGGGCCGCACCGGGGAGCTGTTTTTT.